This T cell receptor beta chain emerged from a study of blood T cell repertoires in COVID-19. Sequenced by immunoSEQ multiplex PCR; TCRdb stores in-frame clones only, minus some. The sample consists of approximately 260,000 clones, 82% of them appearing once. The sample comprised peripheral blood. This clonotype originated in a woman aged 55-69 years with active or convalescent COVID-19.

CDR3 protein: CASSFSTPGEQFF. The CDR3, as DNA: TGTGCCAGCAGCTTCTCGACCCCGGGAGAGCAGTTCTTC. The genes are TRBV7-3 and TRBJ2-1; weak D call: TRBD2 (5 bases). CDR1 SGHTA and CDR2 FQGTGA come from the germline V gene. The CDR3 totals 13 residues. Deletions cut 3 bases from V and 10 bases from J, with 13 bases between.